This T cell receptor (beta chain) was sequenced for a study of blood T cell repertoires in COVID-19. This CDR3 is 14 amino acids long. From germline, CDR1 is SGHRS and CDR2 YFSETQ. Trimming took 4 bases from V and 1 from J, leaving 11 bases between them. TCRdb keeps only in-frame clones here, not all; method: immunoSEQ multiplex PCR. The data contain about 110,000 clones, 65% to 80% of them singletons. The chain joins TRBV5-1 to TRBJ1-1; D call uncertain. The sequenced sample consisted of peripheral blood. The source of this sequence is a man aged 70 or older with active or convalescent COVID-19. The CDR3 here is CASSPQTGNTEAFF. The CDR3 region has the DNA TGCGCCAGCAGCCCTCAGACGGGGAACACTGAAGCTTTCTTT.